This T cell receptor beta chain stems from a study of glioma-infiltrating T cells. Regarding this clonotype: Its matching antigen is unknown.

The iRepertoire nested amplicon-rescue multiplex PCR amplified TCR alpha and beta CDR3s from RNA. TCRdb re-called the multiplex PCR reads with MiXCR, one entry per CDR3 protein. The sample includes under 200,000 distinct CDR3 sequences, approximately 40% of them seen just once. The CDR3 length is 14 residues. Trimming stripped 7 bases from V and 1 base from J, with 13 bases between. Overall study findings and caveats: CDR3 overlap between tissue and blood was very small.

The rearrangement links TRBV12-3 or TRBV12-4 to TRBJ1-1; D gene ambiguous. This TCR was recovered from a human donor with low-grade glioma or glioblastoma, undergoing nonglioma brain surgery, or in good health (not recorded which). The sequenced sample was glioma tissue, nonneoplastic brain tissue, or PBMCs (not recorded which). The CDR3 region is CASTKDLPNTEAFF. The CDR3 nucleotides read TGTGCCAGCACCAAAGACCTTCCGAACACTGAAGCTTTCTTT.